These 12 T cell receptor beta chains were all obtained from the same sample, sequenced in a study of blood T cell repertoires in COVID-19. Sequencing used immunoSEQ multiplex PCR; TCRdb keeps in-frame clones, though not all of them. Of 200,000 to 250,000 clones in the sample, approximately 91% are singletons; the top ten hold 2% to 2.5%. The sequenced sample was peripheral blood. These receptors came from a woman in her thirties or forties who had recovered from COVID-19.

The CDR3 here is CATSDSGRAQETQYF. The CDR3 DNA reads TGTGCCACCAGTGATTCGGGCAGGGCTCAAGAGACCCAGTACTTC. This chain links TRBV24-1 with TRBJ2-5; D might be TRBD1 (5 bases). CDR3 length: 15 amino acids. V shed 2 bases and J shed 2 bases, with 11 bases lying between them. Germline assignment: CDR1 KGHDR and CDR2 SFDVKD.

The chain employs TRBV6-5 and TRBJ1-2, with TRBD1 identical over 10 bases. V shed 6 bases, J shed 4 bases, and the junction held 5 bases outside the gene matches. The CDR3 has 14 amino acids. Germline CDR1 is MNHEY and CDR2 is SVGAGI. In DNA, the CDR3 is TGTGCCAGCAGCCCGGACAGGGGGAGCTATGGCTACACCTTC. Amino acids: CASSPDRGSYGYTF.

This rearrangement joins TRBV3-1 (or the pseudogene TRBV3-2) to TRBJ2-3; tentatively, D is TRBD1 (5 bases). Between the trimmed V and J ends, which lost 0 bases and 2 bases, there was a span of 18 bases. Germline V gene data show CDR1 as LGHDT and CDR2 as YNNKEL (reference sequence). The CDR3 extends over 18 amino acids. The CDR3 sequence is CASSQEYRVKGNTDTQYF. CDR3 bases: TGTGCCAGCAGCCAAGAATACCGAGTAAAGGGGAACACAGATACGCAGTATTTT.

This clone showed up just once. The V and J genes are TRBV5-1 and TRBJ2-5; 7 bases line up with TRBD1. V dropped 4 bases and J dropped 2; count of bases not matched to a gene: 11. This CDR3 has 16 residues. Germline loops: CDR1 SGHRS, CDR2 YFSETQ. The CDR3 DNA reads as TGCGCCAGCAGCCGCAATCCGGGACAGACTCAAGAGACCCAGTACTTC. Translating it yields CASSRNPGQTQETQYF. The variable domain in full, completed from reference TRBV5-1 and TRBJ2-5, reads KAGVTQTPRYLIKTRGQQVTLSCSPISGHRSVSWYQQTPGQGLQFLFEYFSETQRNKGNFPGRFSGRQFSNSRSEMNVSTLELGDSALYLCASSRNPGQTQETQYFGPGTRLLVL.

The J gene is TRBJ1-2, the V gene TRBV6-2 or TRBV6-3; D is ambiguous. Germline V CDR1 and CDR2: MNHEY, SVGEGT. The CDR3 runs to 13 residues. Trimming pared 5 bases from V and 8 bases from J, leaving 15 bases between. The CDR3 here is CASSLAGGLGYTF. The CDR3 bases are TGTGCCAGCAGTCTCGCGGGAGGATTGGGCTACACCTTC.

The rearrangement links TRBV4-3 to TRBJ2-1; 9 bases line up with TRBD2. Germline CDR1 reads LGHNA; CDR2 reads YSLEER. The V segment lost 4 bases and the J segment 13 bases; nucleotides outside the gene matches: 14. The CDR3 spans 15 residues. CDR3 loop: CASSLDRLAGAEQFF. The DNA of the CDR3 is TGCGCCAGCAGCCTGGACCGCTTAGCGGGAGCTGAACAGTTCTTC.

The V call is TRBV7-8, the J call TRBJ1-2, with a weak D call TRBD1 (6 bases). This CDR3 is built from 16 residues. V dropped 5 bases and J dropped 5 bases, with 21 bases sitting between them. CDR1 is SGHVS, CDR2 FQNEAQ, per germline. The CDR3 sequence is CASSPDGAGVRYGYTF. The CDR3 DNA reads as TGTGCCAGCAGCCCCGACGGGGCAGGGGTCCGGTATGGCTACACCTTC.

The V gene is TRBV19, the J gene TRBJ2-1, with 14 bases lining up with TRBD2. This CDR3 region has 19 residues. V lost 5 bases and J lost 3; bases outside the gene matches: 12. Germline CDR1 is LNHDA and CDR2 is SQIVND (reference sequence). In DNA form, the CDR3 reads TGTGCCAGTAGTGATCCGGGACTAGCGGGAGAGGGATTCTACAATGAGCAGTTCTTC. Translated, it gives CASSDPGLAGEGFYNEQFF.

The CDR3 reads CASSYMPGSSSPLHF. DNA of the CDR3: TGTGCCAGCAGTTACATGCCGGGATCATCTTCACCCCTCCACTTT. This chain uses TRBV6-2 or TRBV6-3 with TRBJ1-6; no firm D call. V shed 2 bases and J shed 9 bases, with 14 bases lying between them. Germline loops: CDR1 MNHEY, CDR2 SVGEGT. The CDR3 has 15 residues.

V is TRBV20-1 and J is TRBJ1-2, with 8 nucleotides matching TRBD1. The V and J ends lost 3 bases and 8 bases, in that order; junction bases with no gene match: 8. This CDR3 region has 13 residues. Germline CDR1 and CDR2: DFQATT and SNEGSKA (reference sequence). Written as DNA, the CDR3 is TGCAGTGCTAGTATCGCAGGGGGCGGCGGCTACACCTTC. Protein product: CSASIAGGGGYTF.

The J gene is TRBJ1-5, the V gene TRBV4-3, with D possibly matching TRBD1 (6 bases). The CDR3 runs 15 residues. Germline CDR1 LGHNA, CDR2 YSLEER. Trimming removed 0 bases at V and 6 bases at J, with 12 bases between. The CDR3 DNA sequence: TGCGCCAGCAGCCAAGATCTACAGGGAAGTCAGCCCCAGCATTTT. It is translated as CASSQDLQGSQPQHF.

V usage is TRBV3-1 (or the pseudogene TRBV3-2) and J usage is TRBJ2-1; 10 nucleotides line up with TRBD2. The V gene end was trimmed by 4 bases and the J gene end by 1 base; junction bases not matched to a gene: 4. CDR3 length: 16 amino acids. Per germline, CDR1 LGHDT and CDR2 YNNKEL (reference sequence). The CDR3 sequence: CASSRRTSGSYNEQFF. CDR3 in DNA: TGTGCCAGCAGCCGCCGGACTAGCGGTTCCTACAATGAGCAGTTCTTC.